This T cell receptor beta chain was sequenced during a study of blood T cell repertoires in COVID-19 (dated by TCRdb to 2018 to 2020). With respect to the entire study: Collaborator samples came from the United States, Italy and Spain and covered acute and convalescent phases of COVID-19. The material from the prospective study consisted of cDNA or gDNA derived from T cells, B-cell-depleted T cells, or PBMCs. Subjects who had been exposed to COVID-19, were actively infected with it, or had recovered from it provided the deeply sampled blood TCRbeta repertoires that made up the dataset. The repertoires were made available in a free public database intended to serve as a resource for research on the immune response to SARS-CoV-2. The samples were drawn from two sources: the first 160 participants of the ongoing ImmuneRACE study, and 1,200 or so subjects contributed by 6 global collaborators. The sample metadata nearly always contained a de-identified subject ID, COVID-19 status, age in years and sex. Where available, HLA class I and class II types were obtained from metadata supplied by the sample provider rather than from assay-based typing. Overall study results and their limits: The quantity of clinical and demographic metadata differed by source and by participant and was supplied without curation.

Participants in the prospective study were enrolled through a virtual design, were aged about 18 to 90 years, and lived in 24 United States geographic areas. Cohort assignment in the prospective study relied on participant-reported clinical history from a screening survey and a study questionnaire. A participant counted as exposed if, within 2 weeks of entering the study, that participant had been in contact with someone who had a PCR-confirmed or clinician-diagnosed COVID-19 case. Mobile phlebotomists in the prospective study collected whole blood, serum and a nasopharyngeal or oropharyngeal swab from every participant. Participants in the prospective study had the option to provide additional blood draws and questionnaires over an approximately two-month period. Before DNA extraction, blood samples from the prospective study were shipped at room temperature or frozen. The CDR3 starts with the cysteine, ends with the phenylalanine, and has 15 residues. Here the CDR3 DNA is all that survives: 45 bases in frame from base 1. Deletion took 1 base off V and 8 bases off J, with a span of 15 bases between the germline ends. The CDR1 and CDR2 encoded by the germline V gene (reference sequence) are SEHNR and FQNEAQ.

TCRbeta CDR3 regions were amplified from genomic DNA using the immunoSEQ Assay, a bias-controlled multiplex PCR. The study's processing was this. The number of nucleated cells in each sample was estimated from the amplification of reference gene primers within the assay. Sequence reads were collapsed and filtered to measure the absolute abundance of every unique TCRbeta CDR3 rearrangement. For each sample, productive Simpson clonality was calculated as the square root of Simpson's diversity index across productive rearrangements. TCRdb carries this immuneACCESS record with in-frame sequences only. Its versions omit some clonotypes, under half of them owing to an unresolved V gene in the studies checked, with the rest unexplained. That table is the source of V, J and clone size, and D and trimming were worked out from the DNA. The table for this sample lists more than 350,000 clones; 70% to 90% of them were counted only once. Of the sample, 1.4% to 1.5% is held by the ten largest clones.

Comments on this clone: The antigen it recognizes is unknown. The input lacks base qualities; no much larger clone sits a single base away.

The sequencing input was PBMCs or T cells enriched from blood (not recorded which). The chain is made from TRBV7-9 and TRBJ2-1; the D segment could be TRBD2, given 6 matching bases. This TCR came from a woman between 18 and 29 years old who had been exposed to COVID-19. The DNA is TGTGCCAGCAGCTTAGTCTCAGGGCCGGGAGATGAGCAGTTCTTC. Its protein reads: CASSLVSGPGDEQFF.